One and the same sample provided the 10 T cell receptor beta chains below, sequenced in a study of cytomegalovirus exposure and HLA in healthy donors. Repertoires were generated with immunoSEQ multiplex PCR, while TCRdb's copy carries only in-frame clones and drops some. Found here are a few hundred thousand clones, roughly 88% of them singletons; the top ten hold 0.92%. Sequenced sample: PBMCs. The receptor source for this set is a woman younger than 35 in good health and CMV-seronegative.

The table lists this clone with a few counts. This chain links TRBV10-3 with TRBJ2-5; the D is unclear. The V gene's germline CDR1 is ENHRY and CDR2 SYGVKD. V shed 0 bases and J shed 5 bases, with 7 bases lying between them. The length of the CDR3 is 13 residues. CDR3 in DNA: TGTGCCATCAGTGAGTCAATAGAGGAGACCCAGTACTTC. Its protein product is CAISESIEETQYF.

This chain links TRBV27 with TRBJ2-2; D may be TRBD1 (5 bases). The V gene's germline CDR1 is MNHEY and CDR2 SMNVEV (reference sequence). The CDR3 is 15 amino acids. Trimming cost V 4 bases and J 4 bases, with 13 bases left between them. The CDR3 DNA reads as TGTGCCAGCAGTTCCCAGGCCCAGGGCACCGGGGAGCTGTTTTTT. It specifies CASSSQAQGTGELFF.

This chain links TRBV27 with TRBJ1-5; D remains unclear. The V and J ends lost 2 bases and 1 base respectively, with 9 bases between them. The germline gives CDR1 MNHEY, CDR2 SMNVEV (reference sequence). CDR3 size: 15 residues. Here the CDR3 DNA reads TGTGCCAGCAGTTTAGGCAGGTGGAGCAATCAGCCCCAGCATTTT. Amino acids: CASSLGRWSNQPQHF.

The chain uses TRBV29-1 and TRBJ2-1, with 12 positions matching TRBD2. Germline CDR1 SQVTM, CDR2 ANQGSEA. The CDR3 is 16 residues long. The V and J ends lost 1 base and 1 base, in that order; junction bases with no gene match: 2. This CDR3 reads CSVEGTSGISYNEQFF. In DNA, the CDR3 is TGCAGCGTTGAAGGGACTAGCGGGATTTCCTACAATGAGCAGTTCTTC.

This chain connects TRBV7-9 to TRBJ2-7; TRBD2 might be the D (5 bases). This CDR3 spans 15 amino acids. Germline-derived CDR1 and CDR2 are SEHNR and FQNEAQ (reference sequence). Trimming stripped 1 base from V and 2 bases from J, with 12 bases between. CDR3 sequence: CASSLGPGLTYEQYF. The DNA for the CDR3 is TGTGCCAGCAGCTTAGGCCCGGGGTTAACCTACGAGCAGTACTTC.

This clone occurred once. The CDR3 protein is CASRGEDSPNEKLFF. DNA for the CDR3: TGTGCCAGCAGGGGTGAGGACAGCCCTAATGAAAAACTGTTTTTT. This chain uses TRBV2 with TRBJ1-4, with a possible D match to TRBD1 (6 bases). The length of the CDR3 is 15 residues. Germline lookup yields CDR1 SNHLY and CDR2 FYNNEI. V was cut by 6 bases and J by 3 bases, with 14 bases left in between. Looking up the rest from reference TRBV2 and TRBJ1-4 gives the full variable domain: EPEVTQTPSHQVTQMGQEVILRCVPISNHLYFYWYRQILGQKVEFLVSFYNNEISEKSEIFDDQFSVERPDGSNFTLKIRSTKLEDSAMYFCASRGEDSPNEKLFFGSGTQLSVL.

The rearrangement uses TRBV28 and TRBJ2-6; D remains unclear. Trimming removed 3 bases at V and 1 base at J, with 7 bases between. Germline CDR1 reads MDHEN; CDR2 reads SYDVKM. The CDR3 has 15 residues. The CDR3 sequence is CASSFPYSGANVLTF. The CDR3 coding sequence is TGTGCCAGCAGTTTTCCTTATTCTGGGGCCAACGTCCTGACTTTC.

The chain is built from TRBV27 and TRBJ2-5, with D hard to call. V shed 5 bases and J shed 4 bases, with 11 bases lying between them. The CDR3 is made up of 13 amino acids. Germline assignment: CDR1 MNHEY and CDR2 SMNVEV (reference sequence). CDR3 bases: TGTGCCAGCAGTATTAGCCGGGTAGAGACCCAGTACTTC. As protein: CASSISRVETQYF.

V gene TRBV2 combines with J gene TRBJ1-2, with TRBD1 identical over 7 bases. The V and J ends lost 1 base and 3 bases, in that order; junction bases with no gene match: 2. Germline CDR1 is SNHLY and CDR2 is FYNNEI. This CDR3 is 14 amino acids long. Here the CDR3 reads CASSEVQGYYGYTF. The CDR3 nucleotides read TGTGCCAGCAGTGAAGTACAGGGGTACTATGGCTACACCTTC.

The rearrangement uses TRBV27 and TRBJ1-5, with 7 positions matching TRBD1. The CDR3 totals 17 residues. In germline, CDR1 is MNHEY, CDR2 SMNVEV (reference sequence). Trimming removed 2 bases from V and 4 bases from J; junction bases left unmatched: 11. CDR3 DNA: TGTGCCAGCAGTTTACGCCCTCAGGGGGGCGGGAATCAGCCCCAGCATTTT. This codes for CASSLRPQGGGNQPQHF.